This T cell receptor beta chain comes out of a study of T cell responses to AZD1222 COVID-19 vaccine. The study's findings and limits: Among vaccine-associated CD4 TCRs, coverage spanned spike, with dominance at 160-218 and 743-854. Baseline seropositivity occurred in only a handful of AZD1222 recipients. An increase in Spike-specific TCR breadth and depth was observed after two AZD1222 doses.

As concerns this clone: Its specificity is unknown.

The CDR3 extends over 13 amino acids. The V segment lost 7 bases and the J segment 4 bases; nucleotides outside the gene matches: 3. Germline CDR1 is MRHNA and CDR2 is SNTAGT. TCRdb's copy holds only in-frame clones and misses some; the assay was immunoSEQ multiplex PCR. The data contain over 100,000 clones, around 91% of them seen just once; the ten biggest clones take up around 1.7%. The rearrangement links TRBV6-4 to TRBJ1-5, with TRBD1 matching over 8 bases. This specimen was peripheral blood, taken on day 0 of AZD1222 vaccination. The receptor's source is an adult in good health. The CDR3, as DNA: TGTGCCAGCACCCACAGGGGGAATCAGCCCCAGCATTTT. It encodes CASTHRGNQPQHF.